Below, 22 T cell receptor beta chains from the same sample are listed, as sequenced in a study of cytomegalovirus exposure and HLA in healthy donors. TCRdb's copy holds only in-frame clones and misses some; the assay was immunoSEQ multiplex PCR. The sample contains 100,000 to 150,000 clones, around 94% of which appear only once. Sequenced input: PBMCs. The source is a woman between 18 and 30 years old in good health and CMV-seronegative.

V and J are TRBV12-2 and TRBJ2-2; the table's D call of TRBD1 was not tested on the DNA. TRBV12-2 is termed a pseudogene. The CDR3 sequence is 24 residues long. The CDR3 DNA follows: TGTGCAAGTCGCTTTTGGGTCTACCTCCACACCAACCCTTGTGCAGGGGCGAACACCGGGGAGCTGTTTTTT. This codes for CASRFWVYLHTNPCAGANTGELFF.

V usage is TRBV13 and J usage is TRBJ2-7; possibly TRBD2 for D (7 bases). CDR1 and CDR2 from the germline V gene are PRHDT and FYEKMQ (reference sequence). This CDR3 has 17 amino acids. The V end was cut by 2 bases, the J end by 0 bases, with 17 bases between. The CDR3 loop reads CASSLHSDRGASYEQYF. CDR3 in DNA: TGTGCCAGCAGCTTACACTCTGACCGGGGGGCCTCCTACGAGCAGTACTTC.

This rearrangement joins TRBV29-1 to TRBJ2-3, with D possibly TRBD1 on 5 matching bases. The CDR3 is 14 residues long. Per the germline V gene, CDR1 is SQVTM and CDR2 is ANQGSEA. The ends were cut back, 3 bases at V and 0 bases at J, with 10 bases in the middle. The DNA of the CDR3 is TGCAGCGTTGATCAGGGTGGGAGCACAGATACGCAGTATTTT. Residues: CSVDQGGSTDTQYF.

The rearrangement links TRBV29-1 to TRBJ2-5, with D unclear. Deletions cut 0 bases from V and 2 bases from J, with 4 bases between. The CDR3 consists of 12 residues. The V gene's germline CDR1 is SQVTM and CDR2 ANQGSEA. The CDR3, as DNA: TGCAGCGTTGAAGACACTCAAGAGACCCAGTACTTC. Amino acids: CSVEDTQETQYF.

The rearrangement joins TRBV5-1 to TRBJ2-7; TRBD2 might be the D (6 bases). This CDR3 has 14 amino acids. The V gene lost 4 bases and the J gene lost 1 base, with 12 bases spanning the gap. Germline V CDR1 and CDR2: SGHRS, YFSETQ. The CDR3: CASSTTGTSYEQYF. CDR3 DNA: TGCGCCAGCAGCACCACCGGGACTTCCTACGAGCAGTACTTC.

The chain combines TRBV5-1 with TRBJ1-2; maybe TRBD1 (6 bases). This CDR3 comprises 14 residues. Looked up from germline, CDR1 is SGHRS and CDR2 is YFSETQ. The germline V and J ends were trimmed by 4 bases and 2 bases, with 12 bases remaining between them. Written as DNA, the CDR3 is TGCGCCAGCAGCGTTACAACAGGGAACTATGGCTACACCTTC. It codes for CASSVTTGNYGYTF. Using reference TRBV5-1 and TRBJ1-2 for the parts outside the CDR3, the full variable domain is KAGVTQTPRYLIKTRGQQVTLSCSPISGHRSVSWYQQTPGQGLQFLFEYFSETQRNKGNFPGRFSGRQFSNSRSEMNVSTLELGDSALYLCASSVTTGNYGYTFGSGTRLTVV.

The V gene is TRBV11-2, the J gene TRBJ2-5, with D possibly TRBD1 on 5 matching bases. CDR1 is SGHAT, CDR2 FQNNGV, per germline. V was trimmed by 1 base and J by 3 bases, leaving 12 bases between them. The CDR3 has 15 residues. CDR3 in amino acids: CASSLGNQGKETQYF. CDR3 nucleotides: TGTGCCAGCAGCTTAGGGAACCAGGGCAAAGAGACCCAGTACTTC.

The CDR3 protein is CASSPGTGAFHEQYF. The CDR3 region has the DNA TGCGCCAGCAGCCCCGGGACAGGGGCGTTCCACGAGCAGTACTTC. The chain employs TRBV5-1 and TRBJ2-7, with 10 bases that match TRBD1. The V and J ends lost 4 bases and 5 bases, in that order; junction bases with no gene match: 9. The CDR3 runs to 15 residues. Looked up from germline, CDR1 is SGHRS and CDR2 is YFSETQ.

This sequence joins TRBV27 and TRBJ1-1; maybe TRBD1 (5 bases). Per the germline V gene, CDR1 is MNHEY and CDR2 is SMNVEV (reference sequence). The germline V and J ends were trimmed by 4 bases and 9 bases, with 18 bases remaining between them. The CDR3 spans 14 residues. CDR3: CASSSSWTDIKAFF. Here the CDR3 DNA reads TGTGCCAGCAGTTCCTCGTGGACGGACATTAAAGCTTTCTTT.

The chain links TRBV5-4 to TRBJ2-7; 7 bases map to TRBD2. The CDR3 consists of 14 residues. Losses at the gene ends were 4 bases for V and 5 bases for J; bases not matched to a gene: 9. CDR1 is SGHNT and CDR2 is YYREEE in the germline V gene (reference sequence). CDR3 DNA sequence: TGTGCCAGCAGCGTGGGACTAACTTTGGACGAGCAGTACTTC. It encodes CASSVGLTLDEQYF.

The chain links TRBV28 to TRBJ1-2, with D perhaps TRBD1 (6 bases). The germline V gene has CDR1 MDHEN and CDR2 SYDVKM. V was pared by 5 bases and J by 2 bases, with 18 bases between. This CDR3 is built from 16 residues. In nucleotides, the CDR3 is TGTGCCAGCAGTATACTCAGGGGTCGCTTCAACTATGGCTACACCTTC. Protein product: CASSILRGRFNYGYTF.

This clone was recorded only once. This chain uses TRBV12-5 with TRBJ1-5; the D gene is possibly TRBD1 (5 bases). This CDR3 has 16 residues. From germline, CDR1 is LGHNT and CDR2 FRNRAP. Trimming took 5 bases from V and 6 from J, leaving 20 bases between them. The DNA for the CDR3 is TGTGCTAGTGGTCCCGGCTTTGCACAGGCTACTCAGCCCCAGCATTTT. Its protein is CASGPGFAQATQPQHF.

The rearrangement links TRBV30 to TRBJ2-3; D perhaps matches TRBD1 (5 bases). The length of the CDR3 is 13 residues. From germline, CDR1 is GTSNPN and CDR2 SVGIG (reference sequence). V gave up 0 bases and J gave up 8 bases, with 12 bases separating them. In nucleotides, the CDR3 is TGTGCCTGGAGTGTACTTGGCGACAGTACGCAGTATTTT. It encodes CAWSVLGDSTQYF.

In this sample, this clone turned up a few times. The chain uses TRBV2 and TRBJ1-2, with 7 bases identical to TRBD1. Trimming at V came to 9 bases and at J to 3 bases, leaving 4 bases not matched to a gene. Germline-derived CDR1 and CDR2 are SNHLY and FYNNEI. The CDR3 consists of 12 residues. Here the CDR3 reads CARRTGDYGYTF. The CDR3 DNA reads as TGTGCCAGGAGGACAGGAGACTATGGCTACACCTTC.

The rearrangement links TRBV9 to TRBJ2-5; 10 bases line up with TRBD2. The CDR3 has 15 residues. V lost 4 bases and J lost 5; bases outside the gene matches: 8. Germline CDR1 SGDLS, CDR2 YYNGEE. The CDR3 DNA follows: TGTGCCAGCAGCTCAATAGCGGGGGGATGGGAGACCCAGTACTTC. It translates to CASSSIAGGWETQYF.

In DNA form, the CDR3 reads TGTGCCAGTAAAACAACCACCACCTCACCGGGACACTTATACGAGCAGTACTTC. Protein product: CASKTTTTSPGHLYEQYF. This chain links TRBV19 with TRBJ2-7, with a weak D call TRBD1 (6 bases). This CDR3 contains 18 residues. Germline V gene data show CDR1 as LNHDA and CDR2 as SQIVND (reference sequence). Deletions cut 7 bases from V and 4 bases from J, with 29 bases between.

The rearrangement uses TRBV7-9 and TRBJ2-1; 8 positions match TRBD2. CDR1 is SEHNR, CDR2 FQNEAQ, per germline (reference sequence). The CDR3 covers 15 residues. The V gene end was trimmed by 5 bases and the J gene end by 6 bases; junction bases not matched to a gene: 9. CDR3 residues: CASSRGGSTLNEQFF. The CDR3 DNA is TGTGCCAGCAGCCGCGGGGGGTCCACTCTCAATGAGCAGTTCTTC.

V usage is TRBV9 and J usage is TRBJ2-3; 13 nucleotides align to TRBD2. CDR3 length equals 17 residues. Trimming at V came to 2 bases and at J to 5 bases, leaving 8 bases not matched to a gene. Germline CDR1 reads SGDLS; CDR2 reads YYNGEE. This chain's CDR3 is CASSVLTSGGSGDTQYF. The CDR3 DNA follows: TGTGCCAGCAGCGTCCTGACTAGCGGGGGGTCTGGAGATACGCAGTATTTT.

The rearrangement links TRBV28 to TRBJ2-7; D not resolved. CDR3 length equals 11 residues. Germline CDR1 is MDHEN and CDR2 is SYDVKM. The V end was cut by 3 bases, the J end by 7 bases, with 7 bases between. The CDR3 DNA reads TGTGCCAGCAGTTTTAGGCGGGAGCAGTACTTC. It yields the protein CASSFRREQYF.

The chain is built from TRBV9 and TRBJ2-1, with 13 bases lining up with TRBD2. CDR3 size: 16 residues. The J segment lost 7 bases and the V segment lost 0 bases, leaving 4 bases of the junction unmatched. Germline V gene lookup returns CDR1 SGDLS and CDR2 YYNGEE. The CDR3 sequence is CASSVGTSGRANEQFF. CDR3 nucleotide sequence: TGTGCCAGCAGCGTAGGTACTAGCGGGAGGGCTAATGAGCAGTTCTTC.

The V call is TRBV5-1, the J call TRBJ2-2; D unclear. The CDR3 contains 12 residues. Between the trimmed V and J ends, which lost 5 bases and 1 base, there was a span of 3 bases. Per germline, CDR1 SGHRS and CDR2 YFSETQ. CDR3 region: CASSQNTGELFF. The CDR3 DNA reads TGCGCCAGCAGTCAGAACACCGGGGAGCTGTTTTTT.

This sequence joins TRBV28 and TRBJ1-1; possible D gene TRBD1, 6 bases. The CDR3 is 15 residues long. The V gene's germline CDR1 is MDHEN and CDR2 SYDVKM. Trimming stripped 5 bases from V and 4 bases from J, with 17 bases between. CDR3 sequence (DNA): TGTGCCAGCAGTAAATTCTACGGGGGGGCCACTGAAGCTTTCTTT. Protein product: CASSKFYGGATEAFF.